This TCR beta chain was recorded in a study of blood T cell repertoires in COVID-19. About the research overall: Specimens from acute and convalescent COVID-19 originated in the United States, Italy and Spain. The analysed material was cDNA or gDNA that came from T cells, B-cell-depleted T cells, or PBMCs.

Germline CDR1 MNHNS, CDR2 SASEGT. This CDR3 has 12 amino acids. V was trimmed by 0 bases and J by 6 bases, leaving 6 bases between them. As handled by the study authors: It was from reference gene primer amplification that nucleated cell counts were estimated. Here immunoSEQ multiplex PCR was the method, and the copy in TCRdb shows in-frame clones only, minus some. V and J calls and clone size follow that table, whereas D and trimming were derived from the DNA. The data contain about 110,000 clones, 84% of them singletons. Sequencing input: peripheral blood. The receptor comes from a woman aged 55-69 years with acute or convalescent COVID-19. The chain has TRBV6-1 and TRBJ2-7, with D unclear. The CDR3 nucleotides read TGTGCCAGCAGTGAAGCTCCCAGCGAGCAGTACTTC. Translating gives CASSEAPSEQYF.